Each of the 5 T cell receptor beta chains below was sequenced from the same sample in a study of blood T cells in healthy people across ages. Sample-barcoded 5' priming and a J-beta primer mix drove a second PCR of 7 to 11 cycles. In TCRdb, the 5' RACE reads were re-called with MiXCR into one record per CDR3 protein. This table holds 1.5 million to 2 million distinct CDR3 sequences, about 50% found once. The sequenced material came from blood. All receptors come from a woman aged 40 to 49 in good health.

V and J are TRBV6-2 or TRBV6-3 and TRBJ2-1, with D perhaps matching TRBD1 (5 bases). Germline assignment: CDR1 MNHEY and CDR2 SVGEGT. The CDR3 contains 12 residues. Trimming left V 9 bases short and J 6 bases short, with 12 bases between. CDR3 loop: CASQGRGNEQFF. CDR3 nucleotide sequence: TGTGCCAGTCAGGGTAGAGGCAATGAGCAGTTCTTC.

V gene TRBV12-3 or TRBV12-4 combines with J gene TRBJ2-7; D is possibly TRBD2 (6 bases). V dropped 3 bases and J dropped 0 bases, with 12 bases sitting between them. CDR3 length: 15 amino acids. For the CDR3, the DNA is TGTGCCAGCAGTTTCGGGACTTCTAGCTCCTACGAGCAGTACTTC. This encodes CASSFGTSSSYEQYF.

This clonotype has only a few counts. The chain is built from TRBV7-2 and TRBJ1-2; a weak D match, TRBD1 (6 bases). In germline, CDR1 is SGHTA, CDR2 FQGNSA. V was clipped by 5 bases and J by 4 bases, with 17 bases between them. The CDR3 is 15 residues long. CDR3 DNA: TGTGCCAGCAGCGGGGGGGGCGGGTTATCCTATGGCTACACCTTC. Translating it yields CASSGGGGLSYGYTF.

This clonotype showed up just a few times. The chain combines TRBV6-5 with TRBJ1-5; no firm D call. CDR1 and CDR2 (germline): MNHEY, SVGAGI. The CDR3 has 12 residues. Trimming left V 5 bases short and J 7 bases short, with 9 bases between. The CDR3 DNA is TGTGCCAGCAGTAACGGGCGGCAGCCCCAGCATTTT. Residues: CASSNGRQPQHF.

The V and J genes are TRBV7-2 and TRBJ1-6; 9 bases map to TRBD1. This CDR3 is 17 amino acids long. V gave up 5 bases and J gave up 10 bases; unmatched junction bases: 15. Germline lookup yields CDR1 SGHTA and CDR2 FQGNSA. The CDR3 DNA follows: TGTGCCAGCAGCCTTCAACAGGGGGCGGTTAGTAGATCACCCCTCCACTTT. Protein: CASSLQQGAVSRSPLHF.